This T cell receptor (beta chain) emerged from a study of early T cells in non-severe SARS-CoV-2 infection. Whole-study context: Sequencing input comprised bulk RNA from unsorted whole blood; chain pairing was not available.

Germline CDR1 and CDR2: MGHRA and YSYEKL. The CDR3 is made up of 14 amino acids. The V gene lost 1 base and the J gene lost 3 bases, with 10 bases spanning the gap. cDNA molecules, individually, were tagged with unique molecular identifiers. TCRdb reprocessed the 5' RACE reads with MiXCR, giving one entry per CDR3 protein. The profile shows roughly 80,000 distinct CDR3 sequences, about 6.5% of them singletons. The V gene is TRBV4-1, the J gene TRBJ2-7, with a possible D match to TRBD1 (5 bases). Material: whole blood. The clonotype was recovered from an adult who was a healthcare worker with PCR-confirmed SARS-CoV-2 infection or an uninfected control (not recorded which). CDR3 coding DNA: TGCGCCAGCAGCCAAGGACAGAGAAACTACGAGCAGTACTTC. Translated, it gives CASSQGQRNYEQYF.